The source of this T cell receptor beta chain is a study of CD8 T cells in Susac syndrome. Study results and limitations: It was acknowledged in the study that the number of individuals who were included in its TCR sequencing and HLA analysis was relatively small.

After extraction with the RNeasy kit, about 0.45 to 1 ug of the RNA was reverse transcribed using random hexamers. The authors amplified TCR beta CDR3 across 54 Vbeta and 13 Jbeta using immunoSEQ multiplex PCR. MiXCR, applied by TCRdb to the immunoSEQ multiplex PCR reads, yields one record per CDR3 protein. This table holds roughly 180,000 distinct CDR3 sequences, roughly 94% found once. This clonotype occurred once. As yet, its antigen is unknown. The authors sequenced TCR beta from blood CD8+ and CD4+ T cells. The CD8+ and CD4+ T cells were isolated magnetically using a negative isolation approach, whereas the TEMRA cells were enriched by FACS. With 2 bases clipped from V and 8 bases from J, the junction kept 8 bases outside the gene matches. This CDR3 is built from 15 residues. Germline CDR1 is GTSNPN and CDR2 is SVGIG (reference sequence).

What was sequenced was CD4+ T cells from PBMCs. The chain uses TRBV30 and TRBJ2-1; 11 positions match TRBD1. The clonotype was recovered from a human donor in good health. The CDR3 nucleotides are TGTGCCTGGAGTCCCCTGGGACAGGGGGACGATGAGCAGTTCTTC. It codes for CAWSPLGQGDDEQFF.